Following are 18 T cell receptor beta chains from one sample sequenced in a study of early T cells in non-severe SARS-CoV-2 infection. TCRdb re-called the 5' RACE reads with MiXCR, one entry per CDR3 protein. In the table there are 25,000 to 35,000 distinct CDR3 sequences, roughly 6% of which are singletons. Sample: whole blood. Source of these receptors: an adult who was a healthcare worker with PCR-confirmed SARS-CoV-2 infection or an uninfected control (not recorded which).

Many counts were recorded for this clonotype. The V call is TRBV27, the J call TRBJ2-3; 8 bases are shared with TRBD2. The junction had 8 bases not matched to a gene; V was cut back by 4 bases and J by 2 bases. Germline CDR1 reads MNHEY; CDR2 reads SMNVEV (reference sequence). There are 16 residues in the CDR3. This chain's CDR3 is CASSSRGGRYTDTQYF. CDR3 nucleotides: TGTGCCAGCAGTTCTCGAGGCGGGAGGTACACAGATACGCAGTATTTT.

This clonotype was found a few times. V usage is TRBV11-2 and J usage is TRBJ1-1; TRBD1 aligns across 9 bases. V lost 5 bases, J lost 4 bases, and 5 bases stayed unmatched. Germline CDR1 SGHAT, CDR2 FQNNGV. The CDR3 is 14 residues long. The CDR3 spells CASSPRGQGTEAFF. CDR3 DNA sequence: TGTGCCAGCAGCCCCAGGGGACAGGGCACTGAAGCTTTCTTT.

This clonotype occurred many times. The chain combines TRBV28 with TRBJ2-3, with 9 bases aligning to TRBD2. Germline V gives CDR1 MDHEN, CDR2 SYDVKM. The CDR3 is 18 amino acids. With 4 bases clipped from V and 0 bases from J, the junction kept 11 bases outside the gene matches. The DNA of the CDR3 is TGTGCCAGCAGTTCCCCTCGGGCTAGCGGGACCAGCACAGATACGCAGTATTTT. Translating gives CASSSPRASGTSTDTQYF.

At least ten counts were recorded for this clonotype. This chain links TRBV5-1 with TRBJ1-5; D gene uncertain. The germline CDR1 and CDR2 sequences are SGHRS and YFSETQ. V was cut by 0 bases and J by 0 bases, with 7 bases left in between. The CDR3 is 15 amino acids. The CDR3 nucleotides are TGCGCCAGCAGCTTGGGGAGTAATAGCAATCAGCCCCAGCATTTT. Amino acid sequence: CASSLGSNSNQPQHF.

This clonotype was recorded a few times. The chain is built from TRBV14 and TRBJ2-5; D is undetermined. Per germline, CDR1 SGHDN and CDR2 FVKESK. Trimming cost V 5 bases and J 1 base, with 11 bases left between them. The CDR3 is made up of 14 amino acids. CDR3 nucleotides: TGTGCCAGCAGCAGGTCTCCCTCCCAAGAGACCCAGTACTTC. Protein product: CASSRSPSQETQYF.

This clonotype was seen repeatedly, ten times or more. The J gene is TRBJ2-6, the V gene TRBV20-1; maybe TRBD1 (6 bases). Germline CDR1 and CDR2: DFQATT and SNEGSKA (reference sequence). V lost 8 bases and J lost 1, with 12 bases in between. The CDR3 is made up of 14 amino acids. This CDR3 reads CSSAQGSGANVLTF. The CDR3 nucleotides read TGCAGTTCGGCACAGGGATCTGGGGCCAACGTCCTGACTTTC.

In this sample, this clonotype turned up many times. The chain recombines TRBV6-5 with TRBJ2-7; TRBD1 matches 8 bases. The CDR3 loop spans 15 amino acids. With V trimmed by 4 bases and J by 0 bases, 5 bases remained unmatched. From germline, CDR1 is MNHEY and CDR2 SVGAGI. As DNA, the CDR3 is TGTGCCAGCAGTTCGACAGGGGCGGGCTCCTACGAGCAGTACTTC. It translates to CASSSTGAGSYEQYF.

Ten or more counts support this clonotype. V and J are TRBV9 and TRBJ2-7; D not resolved. This CDR3 comprises 14 residues. Per germline, CDR1 SGDLS and CDR2 YYNGEE. V dropped 2 bases and J dropped 6 bases, with 15 bases sitting between them. In DNA form, the CDR3 reads TGTGCCAGCAGCGTCTCACCCCAGGCCGGCGAGCAGTACTTC. It codes for CASSVSPQAGEQYF.

This clonotype was detected many times. The chain combines TRBV7-8 with TRBJ2-5; 8 nucleotides match TRBD2. The germline CDR1 and CDR2 sequences are SGHVS and FQNEAQ. This CDR3 has 15 residues. V trimming: 4 bases; J trimming: 4 bases; junction bases outside the gene matches: 8. This CDR3 reads CASSSGTRGPETQYF. Written as DNA, the CDR3 is TGTGCCAGCAGCTCCGGGACTAGAGGCCCAGAGACCCAGTACTTC. Variable domain in full (rest from reference TRBV7-8 and TRBJ2-5): GAGVSQSPRYKVAKRGQDVALRCDPISGHVSLFWYQQALGQGPEFLTYFQNEAQLDKSGLPSDRFFAERPEGSVSTLKIQRTQQEDSAVYLCASSSGTRGPETQYFGPGTRLLVL.

This clonotype is deemed medium-sized. CDR3 in DNA: TGTGCCAGCAGCTTAGGGGCGGGGGCCCCCTACGAGCAGTACTTC. Protein product: CASSLGAGAPYEQYF. The chain links TRBV7-2 to TRBJ2-7; possible D gene TRBD2, 7 bases. Trimming shortened V by 1 base and J by 2 bases, and 12 bases separated the two germline ends. Germline CDR1 reads SGHTA; CDR2 reads FQGNSA. The CDR3 totals 15 residues. The whole variable domain, remainder taken from reference TRBV7-2 and TRBJ2-7, is GAGVSQSPSNKVTEKGKDVELRCDPISGHTALYWYRQSLGQGLEFLIYFQGNSAPDKSGLPSDRFSAERTGGSVSTLTIQRTQQEDSAVYLCASSLGAGAPYEQYFGPGTRLTVT.

This clonotype is judged medium-sized (0.01 to 0.1%). The CDR3 spells CASSGGARDNGELFF. The CDR3 DNA follows: TGTGCCAGCAGTGGGGGAGCGCGAGACAACGGGGAGCTGTTTTTT. The chain is built from TRBV6-4 and TRBJ2-2; a possible D gene is TRBD2 (5 bases). The V and J ends lost 4 bases and 7 bases respectively, with 16 bases between them. The germline CDR1 and CDR2 sequences are MRHNA and SNTAGT. The CDR3 loop spans 15 amino acids.

In this sample, this clonotype turned up many times. The J gene is TRBJ2-1, the V gene TRBV5-1; 10 bases fit TRBD1. V lost 0 bases, J lost 6 bases, and 3 bases stayed unmatched. This CDR3 region has 15 residues. Looked up from germline, CDR1 is SGHRS and CDR2 is YFSETQ. CDR3 sequence: CASSLGTGGSNEQFF. The CDR3 nucleotides are TGCGCCAGCAGCTTGGGGACAGGGGGTTCCAATGAGCAGTTCTTC.

This clonotype was observed many times. The chain has TRBV4-1 and TRBJ2-3; 12 bases align to TRBD2. V lost 4 bases to trimming and J lost 4 bases; unmatched junction nucleotides: 9. CDR1 and CDR2 from the germline V gene are MGHRA and YSYEKL. The CDR3 consists of 17 residues. In DNA, the CDR3 is TGCGCCAGCAGCCCAAGTCCTAGCGGGAGGGCCTCAGATACGCAGTATTTT. Its protein is CASSPSPSGRASDTQYF.

In its sample, this clonotype was seen many times. The rearrangement joins TRBV29-1 to TRBJ2-5; 13 positions agree with TRBD2. Germline V gene data show CDR1 as SQVTM and CDR2 as ANQGSEA. The CDR3 sequence is 15 residues long. The ends lost 4 bases at V and 2 bases at J; junction bases unmatched: 4. As DNA, the CDR3 is TGCAGCGTTGGACTAGCGGGGGGCCGTCAAGAGACCCAGTACTTC. It yields the protein CSVGLAGGRQETQYF.

This clonotype was recorded at least ten times. The gene calls are TRBV12-3 or TRBV12-4 and TRBJ1-1; tentatively, D is TRBD1 (5 bases). The germline V and J ends were trimmed by 3 bases and 8 bases, with 7 bases remaining between them. The CDR3 is made up of 11 amino acids. CDR3 DNA sequence: TGTGCCAGCAGTTTCGGGACCGAAGCTTTCTTT. Protein sequence: CASSFGTEAFF.

This clonotype was seen many times. The chain employs TRBV6-1 and TRBJ1-1, with TRBD1 matching 8 bases. V lost 7 bases and J lost 7; bases outside the gene matches: 14. Germline V gives CDR1 MNHNS, CDR2 SASEGT. The CDR3 has 15 residues. The chain's CDR3 is CASTPGQGAFIEAFF. The CDR3 DNA follows: TGTGCCAGCACTCCCGGGCAGGGGGCATTTATTGAAGCTTTCTTT.

This clonotype is judged medium-sized. The junction departs from the called germline gene at one end, perhaps through a read error. The chain employs TRBV20-1 and TRBJ1-1, with no clear D. This CDR3 comprises 10 residues. Germline CDR1 reads DFQATT; CDR2 reads SNEGSKA (reference sequence). The DNA of the CDR3 is TGCAGTGCAACCCGGGATATTGGGTGCTTT. It yields the protein CSATRDIGCF.

This clonotype was picked up many times. J is TRBJ2-4 and V is TRBV28; either TRBD1 or TRBD2 may supply D (6 bases each). The V gene lost 7 bases and the J gene lost 3 bases, with 16 bases spanning the gap. CDR3 length: 15 residues. Germline V gene lookup returns CDR1 MDHEN and CDR2 SYDVKM. CDR3: CASTTIQGGKNIQYF. The CDR3 DNA sequence: TGTGCCAGCACCACAATACAGGGAGGCAAAAACATTCAGTACTTC.